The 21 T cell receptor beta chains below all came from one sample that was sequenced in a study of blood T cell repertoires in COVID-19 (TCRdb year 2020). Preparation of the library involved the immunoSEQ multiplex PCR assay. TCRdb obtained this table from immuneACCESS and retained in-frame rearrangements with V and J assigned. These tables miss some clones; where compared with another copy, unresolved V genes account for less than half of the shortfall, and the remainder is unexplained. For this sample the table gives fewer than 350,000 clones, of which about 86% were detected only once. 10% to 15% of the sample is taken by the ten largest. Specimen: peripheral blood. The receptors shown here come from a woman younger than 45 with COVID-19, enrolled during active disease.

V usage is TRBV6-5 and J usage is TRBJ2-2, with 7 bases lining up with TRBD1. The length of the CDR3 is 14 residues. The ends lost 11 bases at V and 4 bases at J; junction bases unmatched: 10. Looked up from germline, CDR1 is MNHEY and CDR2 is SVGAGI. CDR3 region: CAGRSGQFTGELFF. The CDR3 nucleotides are TGTGCCGGACGGTCGGGACAGTTCACCGGGGAGCTGTTTTTT.

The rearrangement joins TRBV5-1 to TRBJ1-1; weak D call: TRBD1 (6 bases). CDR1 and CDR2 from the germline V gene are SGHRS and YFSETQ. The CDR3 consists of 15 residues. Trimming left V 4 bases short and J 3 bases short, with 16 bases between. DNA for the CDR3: TGCGCCAGCAGCCCCGTTACAGGGCCGGACACTGAAGCTTTCTTT. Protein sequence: CASSPVTGPDTEAFF.

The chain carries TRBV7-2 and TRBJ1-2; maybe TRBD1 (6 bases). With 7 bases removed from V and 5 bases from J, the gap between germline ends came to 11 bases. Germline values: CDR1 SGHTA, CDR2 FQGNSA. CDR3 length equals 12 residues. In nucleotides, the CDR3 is TGTGCCAGCAAGGGGGTCGGATATGGCTACACCTTC. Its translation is CASKGVGYGYTF.

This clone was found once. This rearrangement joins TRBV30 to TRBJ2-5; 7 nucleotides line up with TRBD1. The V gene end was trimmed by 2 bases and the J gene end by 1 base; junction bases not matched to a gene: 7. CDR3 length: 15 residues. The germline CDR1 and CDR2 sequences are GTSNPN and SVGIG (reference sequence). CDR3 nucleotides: TGTGCCTGGAGTCCCGGGACAGCCGTCCAAGAGACCCAGTACTTC. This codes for CAWSPGTAVQETQYF.

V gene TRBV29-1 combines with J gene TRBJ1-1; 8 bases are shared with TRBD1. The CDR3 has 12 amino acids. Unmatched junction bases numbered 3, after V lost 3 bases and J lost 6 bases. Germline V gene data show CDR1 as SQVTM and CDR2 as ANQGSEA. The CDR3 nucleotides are TGCAGCGTTGATGCAGGGGGCCCTGAAGCTTTCTTT. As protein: CSVDAGGPEAFF.

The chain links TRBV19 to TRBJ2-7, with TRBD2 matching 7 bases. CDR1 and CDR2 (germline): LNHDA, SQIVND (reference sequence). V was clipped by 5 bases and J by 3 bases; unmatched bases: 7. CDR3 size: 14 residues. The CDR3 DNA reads TGTGCCAGTAGTCACGGGGGGACCTACTACGAGCAGTACTTC. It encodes CASSHGGTYYEQYF.

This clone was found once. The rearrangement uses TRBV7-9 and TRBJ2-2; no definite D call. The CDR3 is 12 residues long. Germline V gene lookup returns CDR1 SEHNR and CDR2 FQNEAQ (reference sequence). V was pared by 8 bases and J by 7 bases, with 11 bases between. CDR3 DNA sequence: TGTGCCAGCGCGGCGGTTGGCGGGGAGCTGTTTTTT. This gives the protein CASAAVGGELFF. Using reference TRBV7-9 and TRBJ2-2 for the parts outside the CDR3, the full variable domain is DTGVSQNPRHKITKRGQNVTFRCDPISEHNRLYWYRQTLGQGPEFLTYFQNEAQLEKSRLLSDRFSAERPKGSFSTLEIQRTEQGDSAMYLCASAAVGGELFFGEGSRLTVL.

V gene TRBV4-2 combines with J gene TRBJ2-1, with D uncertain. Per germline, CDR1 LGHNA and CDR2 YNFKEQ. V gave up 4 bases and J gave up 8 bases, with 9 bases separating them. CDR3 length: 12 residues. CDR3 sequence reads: CASSPSFDEQFF. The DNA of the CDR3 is TGTGCCAGCAGCCCTTCCTTCGATGAGCAGTTCTTC.

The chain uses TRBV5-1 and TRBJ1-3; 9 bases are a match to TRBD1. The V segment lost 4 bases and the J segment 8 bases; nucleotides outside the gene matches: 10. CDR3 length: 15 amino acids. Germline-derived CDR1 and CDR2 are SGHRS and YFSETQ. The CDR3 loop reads CASSLQPGQGHTIYF. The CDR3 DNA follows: TGCGCCAGCAGCCTTCAGCCCGGACAGGGGCACACCATATATTTT.

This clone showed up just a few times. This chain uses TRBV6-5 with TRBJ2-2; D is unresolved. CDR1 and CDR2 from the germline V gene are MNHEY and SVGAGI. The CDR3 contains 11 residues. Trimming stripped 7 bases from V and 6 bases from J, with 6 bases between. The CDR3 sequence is CASTFPGELFF. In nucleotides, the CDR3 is TGTGCCAGCACCTTTCCCGGGGAGCTGTTTTTT.

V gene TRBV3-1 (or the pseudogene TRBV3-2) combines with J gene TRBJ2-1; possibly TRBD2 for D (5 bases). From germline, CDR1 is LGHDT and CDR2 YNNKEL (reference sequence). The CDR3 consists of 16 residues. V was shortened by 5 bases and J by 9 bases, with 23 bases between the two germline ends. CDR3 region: CASSKHGVLRGIEQFF. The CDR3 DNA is TGTGCCAGCAGCAAACACGGGGTACTTCGAGGTATTGAGCAGTTCTTC.

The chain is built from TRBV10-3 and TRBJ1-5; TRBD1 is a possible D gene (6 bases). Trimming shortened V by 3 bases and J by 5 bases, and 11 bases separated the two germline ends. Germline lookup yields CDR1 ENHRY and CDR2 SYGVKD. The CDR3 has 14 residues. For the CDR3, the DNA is TGTGCCATCAGTGACGGGGGGCAGGATCAGCCCCAGCATTTT. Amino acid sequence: CAISDGGQDQPQHF.

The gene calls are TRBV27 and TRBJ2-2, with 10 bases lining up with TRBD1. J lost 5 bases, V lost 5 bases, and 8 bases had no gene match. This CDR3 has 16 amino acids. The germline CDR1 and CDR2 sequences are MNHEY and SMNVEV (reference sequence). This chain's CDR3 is CASSKRTGGETGELFF. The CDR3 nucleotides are TGTGCCAGCAGTAAAAGGACAGGGGGGGAGACCGGGGAGCTGTTTTTT.

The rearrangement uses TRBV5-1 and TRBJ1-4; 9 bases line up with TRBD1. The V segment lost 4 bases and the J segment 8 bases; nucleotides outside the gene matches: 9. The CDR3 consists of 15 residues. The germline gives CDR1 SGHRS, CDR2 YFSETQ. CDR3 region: CASSRDRGSQEKLFF. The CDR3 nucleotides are TGCGCCAGCAGCCGAGACAGGGGGTCGCAAGAAAAACTGTTTTTT.

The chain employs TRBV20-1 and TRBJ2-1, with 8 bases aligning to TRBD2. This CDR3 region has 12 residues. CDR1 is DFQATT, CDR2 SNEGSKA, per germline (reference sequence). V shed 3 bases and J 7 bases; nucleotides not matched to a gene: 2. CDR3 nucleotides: TGCAGTGCTAGTGCGGGGGGAAATGAGCAGTTCTTC. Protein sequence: CSASAGGNEQFF.

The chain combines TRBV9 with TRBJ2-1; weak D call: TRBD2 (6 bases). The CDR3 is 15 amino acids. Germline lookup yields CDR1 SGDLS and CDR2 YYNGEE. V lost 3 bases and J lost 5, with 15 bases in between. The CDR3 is CASSAQTSLHNEQFF. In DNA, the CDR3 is TGTGCCAGCAGCGCCCAGACTAGTCTGCACAATGAGCAGTTCTTC.

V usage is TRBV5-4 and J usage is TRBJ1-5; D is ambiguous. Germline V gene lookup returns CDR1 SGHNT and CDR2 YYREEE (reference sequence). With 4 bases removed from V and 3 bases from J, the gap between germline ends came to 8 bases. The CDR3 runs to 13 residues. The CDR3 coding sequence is TGTGCCAGCAGCCCCCGTCCCAATCAGCCCCAGCATTTT. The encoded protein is CASSPRPNQPQHF. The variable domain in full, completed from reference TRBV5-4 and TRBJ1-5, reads ETGVTQSPTHLIKTRGQQVTLRCSSQSGHNTVSWYQQALGQGPQFIFQYYREEENGRGNFPPRFSGLQFPNYSSELNVNALELDDSALYLCASSPRPNQPQHFGDGTRLSIL.

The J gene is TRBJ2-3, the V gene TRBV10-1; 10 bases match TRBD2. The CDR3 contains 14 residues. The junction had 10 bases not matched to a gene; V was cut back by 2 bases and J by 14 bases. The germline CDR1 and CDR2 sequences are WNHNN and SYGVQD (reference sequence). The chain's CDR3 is CASSEDITSGALYF. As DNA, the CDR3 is TGCGCCAGCAGTGAGGATATTACTAGCGGGGCCCTGTATTTT.

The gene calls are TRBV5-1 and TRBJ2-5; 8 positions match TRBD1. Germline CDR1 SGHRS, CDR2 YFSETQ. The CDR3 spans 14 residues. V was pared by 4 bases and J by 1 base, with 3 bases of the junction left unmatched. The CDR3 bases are TGCGCCAGCAGCGAGGACAGGGCCCAAGAGACCCAGTACTTC. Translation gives CASSEDRAQETQYF.

The CDR3, as DNA: TGTGCCAGCAGCTTGACAGGGGGCTGGAATCAGCCCCAGCATTTT. Translated: CASSLTGGWNQPQHF. This rearrangement joins TRBV5-6 to TRBJ1-5, with 9 nucleotides matching TRBD1. Germline lookup yields CDR1 SGHDT and CDR2 YYEEEE. The CDR3 contains 15 residues. V shed 1 base, J shed 4 bases, and the junction held 3 bases outside the gene matches.

The CDR3: CASSLRDREDEQYF. DNA of the CDR3: TGTGCCAGCAGCCTAAGGGACAGGGAAGACGAGCAGTACTTC. The gene calls are TRBV11-3 and TRBJ2-7, with 9 bases matching TRBD1. The V gene end was trimmed by 5 bases and the J gene end by 5 bases; junction bases not matched to a gene: 7. Germline V gene lookup returns CDR1 SGHNT and CDR2 YENEEA. The CDR3 sequence is 14 residues long.